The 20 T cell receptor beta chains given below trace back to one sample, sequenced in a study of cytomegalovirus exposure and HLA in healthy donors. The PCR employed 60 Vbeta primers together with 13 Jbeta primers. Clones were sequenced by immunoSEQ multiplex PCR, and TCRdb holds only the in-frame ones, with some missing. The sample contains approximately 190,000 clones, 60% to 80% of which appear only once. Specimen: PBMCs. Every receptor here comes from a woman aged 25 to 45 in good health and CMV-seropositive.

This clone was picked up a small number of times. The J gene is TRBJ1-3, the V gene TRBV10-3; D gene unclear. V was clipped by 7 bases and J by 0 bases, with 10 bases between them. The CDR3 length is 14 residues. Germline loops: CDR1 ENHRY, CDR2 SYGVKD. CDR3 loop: CAIMRESSGNTIYF. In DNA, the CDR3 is TGTGCCATCATGAGGGAAAGCTCTGGAAACACCATATATTTT.

CDR3 nucleotides: TGCGCCAGCAGCCAAGCAGAGGGATATAATTCACCCCTCCACTTT. Residues: CASSQAEGYNSPLHF. V usage is TRBV4-3 and J usage is TRBJ1-6; D unresolved. The CDR3 length is 15 residues. Germline-derived CDR1 and CDR2 are LGHNA and YSLEER. V was clipped by 1 base and J by 4 bases, with 8 bases between them.

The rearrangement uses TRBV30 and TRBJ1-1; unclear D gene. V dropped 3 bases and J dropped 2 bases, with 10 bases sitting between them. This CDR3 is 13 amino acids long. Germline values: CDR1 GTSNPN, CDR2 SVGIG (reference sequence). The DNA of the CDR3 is TGTGCCTGGAGGATTACAGTTAACACTGAAGCTTTCTTT. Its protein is CAWRITVNTEAFF.

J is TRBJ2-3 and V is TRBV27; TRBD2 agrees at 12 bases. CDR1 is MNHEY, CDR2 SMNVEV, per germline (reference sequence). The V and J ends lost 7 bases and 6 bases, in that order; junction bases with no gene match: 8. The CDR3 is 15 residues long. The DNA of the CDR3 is TGTGCCAGCAAGAAACTAGCGGGGGGAGCGGATACGCAGTATTTT. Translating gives CASKKLAGGADTQYF.

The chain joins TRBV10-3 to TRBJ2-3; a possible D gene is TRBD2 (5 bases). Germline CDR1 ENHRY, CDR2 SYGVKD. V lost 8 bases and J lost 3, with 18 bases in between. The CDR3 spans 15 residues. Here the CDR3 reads CAIGSGNFNTDTQYF. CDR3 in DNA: TGTGCCATCGGGAGCGGAAACTTTAATACAGATACGCAGTATTTT.

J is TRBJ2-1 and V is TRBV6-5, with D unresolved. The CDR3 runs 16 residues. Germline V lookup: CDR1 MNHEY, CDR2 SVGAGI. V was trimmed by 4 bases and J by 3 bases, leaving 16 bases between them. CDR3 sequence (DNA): TGTGCCAGCAGTTCCACTGGTAGTCCCAACTACAATGAGCAGTTCTTC. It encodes CASSSTGSPNYNEQFF.

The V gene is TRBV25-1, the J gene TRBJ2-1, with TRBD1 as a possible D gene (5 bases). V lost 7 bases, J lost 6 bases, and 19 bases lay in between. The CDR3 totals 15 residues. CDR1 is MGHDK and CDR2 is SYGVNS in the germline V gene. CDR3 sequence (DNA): TGTGCCAGCAAATACCCGGGCAGGGTAGGCAATGAGCAGTTCTTC. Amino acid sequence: CASKYPGRVGNEQFF.

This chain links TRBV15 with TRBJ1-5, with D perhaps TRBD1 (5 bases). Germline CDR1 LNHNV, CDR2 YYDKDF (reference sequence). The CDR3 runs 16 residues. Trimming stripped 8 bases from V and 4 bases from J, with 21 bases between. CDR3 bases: TGTGCCACCCAGGGTGTGCAGGGTCTTTGGAATCAGCCCCAGCATTTT. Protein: CATQGVQGLWNQPQHF.

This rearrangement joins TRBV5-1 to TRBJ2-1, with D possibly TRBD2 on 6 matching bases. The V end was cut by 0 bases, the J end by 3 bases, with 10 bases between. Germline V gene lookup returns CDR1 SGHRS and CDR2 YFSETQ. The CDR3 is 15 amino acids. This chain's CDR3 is CASSLAPGVYNEQFF. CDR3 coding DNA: TGCGCCAGCAGCTTGGCCCCGGGGGTCTACAATGAGCAGTTCTTC.

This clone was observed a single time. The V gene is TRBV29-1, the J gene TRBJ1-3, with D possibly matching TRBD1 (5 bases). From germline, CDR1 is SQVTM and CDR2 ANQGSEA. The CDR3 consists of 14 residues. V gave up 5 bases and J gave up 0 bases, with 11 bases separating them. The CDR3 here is CSVQDTRSGNTIYF. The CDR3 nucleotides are TGCAGCGTTCAGGACACCCGCTCTGGAAACACCATATATTTT.

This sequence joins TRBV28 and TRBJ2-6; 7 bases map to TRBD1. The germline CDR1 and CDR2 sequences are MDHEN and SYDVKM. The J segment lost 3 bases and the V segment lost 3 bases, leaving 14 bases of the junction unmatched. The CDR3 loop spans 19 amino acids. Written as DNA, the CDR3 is TGTGCCAGCAGTTTTAGTCCGGACAGGCCATCCTTTGGGGCCAACGTCCTGACTTTC. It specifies CASSFSPDRPSFGANVLTF.

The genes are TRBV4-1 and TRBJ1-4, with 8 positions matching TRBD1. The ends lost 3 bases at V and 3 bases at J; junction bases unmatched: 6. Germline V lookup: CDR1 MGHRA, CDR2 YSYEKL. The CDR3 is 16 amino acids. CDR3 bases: TGCGCCAGCAGCCAGGGCCCGACAGGGGCTAATGAAAAACTGTTTTTT. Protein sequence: CASSQGPTGANEKLFF.

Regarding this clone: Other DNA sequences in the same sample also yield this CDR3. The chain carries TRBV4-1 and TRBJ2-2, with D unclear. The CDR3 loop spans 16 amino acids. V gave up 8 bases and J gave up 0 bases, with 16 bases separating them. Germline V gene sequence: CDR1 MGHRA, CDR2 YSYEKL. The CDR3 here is CASAANPPPNTGELFF. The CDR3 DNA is TGCGCCAGCGCCGCGAACCCCCCTCCGAACACCGGGGAGCTGTTTTTT.

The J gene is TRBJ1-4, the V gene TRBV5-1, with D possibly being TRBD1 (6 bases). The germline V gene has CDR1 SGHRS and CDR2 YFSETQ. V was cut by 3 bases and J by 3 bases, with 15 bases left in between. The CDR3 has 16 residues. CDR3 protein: CASSSRWGQANEKLFF. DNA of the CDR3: TGCGCCAGCAGCTCAAGATGGGGACAAGCTAATGAAAAACTGTTTTTT.

The CDR3 bases are TGTGCCAGCAGCTCCGGACAGCCTGGTGATACGCAGTATTTT. Protein sequence: CASSSGQPGDTQYF. The genes are TRBV11-1 and TRBJ2-3; TRBD1 is a possible D gene (6 bases). CDR1 and CDR2 (germline): SGHAT, FQDESV (reference sequence). This CDR3 is 14 amino acids long. Trimming removed 4 bases at V and 6 bases at J, with 14 bases between.

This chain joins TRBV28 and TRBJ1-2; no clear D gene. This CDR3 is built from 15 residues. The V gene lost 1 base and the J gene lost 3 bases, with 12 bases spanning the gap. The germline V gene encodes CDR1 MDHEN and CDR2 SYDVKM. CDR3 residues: CASSLFVSGHYGYTF. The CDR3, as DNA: TGTGCCAGCAGTTTATTTGTTTCAGGCCACTATGGCTACACCTTC.

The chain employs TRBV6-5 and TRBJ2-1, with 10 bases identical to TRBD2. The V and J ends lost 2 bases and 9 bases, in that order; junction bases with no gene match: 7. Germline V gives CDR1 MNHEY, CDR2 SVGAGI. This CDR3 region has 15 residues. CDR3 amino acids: CASSYTRLAGGEQFF. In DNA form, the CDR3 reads TGTGCCAGCAGTTACACTAGACTAGCGGGTGGTGAGCAGTTCTTC.

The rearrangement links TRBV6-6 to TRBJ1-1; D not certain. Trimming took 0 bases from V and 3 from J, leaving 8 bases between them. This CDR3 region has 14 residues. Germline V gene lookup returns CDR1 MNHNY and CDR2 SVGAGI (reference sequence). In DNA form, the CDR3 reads TGTGCCAGCAGTTACTCGACGGGTTACACTGAAGCTTTCTTT. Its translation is CASSYSTGYTEAFF.

The CDR3 region has the DNA TGTGCCAGCAGAAGGGCAGGGGTCACTGAAGCTTTCTTT. This translates into CASRRAGVTEAFF. This chain links TRBV6-5 with TRBJ1-1, with a weak D call TRBD1 (6 bases). CDR1 and CDR2 from the germline V gene are MNHEY and SVGAGI. The V end was cut by 6 bases, the J end by 4 bases, with 12 bases between. The CDR3 sequence is 13 residues long.

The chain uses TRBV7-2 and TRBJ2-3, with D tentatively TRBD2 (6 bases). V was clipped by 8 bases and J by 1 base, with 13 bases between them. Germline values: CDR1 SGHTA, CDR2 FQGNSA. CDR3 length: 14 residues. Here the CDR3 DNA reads TGTGCCAGCGAGGCCCAGCGGGGCACAGATACGCAGTATTTT. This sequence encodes CASEAQRGTDTQYF.